A selection of T cell receptor beta chains follows, all from one sample in a study of spatial heterogeneity in lung cancer. TCRdb ran MiXCR on the 5' RACE reads and lists one entry per CDR3 protein. The sample lists 40,000 to 45,000 distinct CDR3 sequences, roughly an eighth occurring once. The sequencing used PBMCs, collected at surgery. The receptors shown here come from a male donor with early-stage non-small cell lung cancer. Each CDR3 is given with its conserved first and last residue. The order of the fields is V gene, J gene, CDR3 protein.

>TRBV5-1|TRBJ1-6
CATGTGENSPLHF
>TRBV11-3|TRBJ2-2
CASSFLGTSGNTGELFF
>TRBV6-2/TRBV6-3|TRBJ2-7
CASRGTGGFYEQYF
>TRBV7-2|TRBJ1-5
CASSVPGGQPQHF
>TRBV7-2|TRBJ2-1
CASSFTQGAEQFF
>TRBV5-1|TRBJ2-2
CASTGTVNTGELFF
>TRBV7-2|TRBJ1-1
CASSLRGGFDPTEAFF
>TRBV21-1|TRBJ2-7
CASSKLVGRTYEQYF
>TRBV15|TRBJ2-7
CATSRDLAAYEQYF
>TRBV7-2|TRBJ2-5
CASSLLRTGGQETQYF
>TRBV5-1|TRBJ1-4
CASSLEPGSGEKLFF
>TRBV3-1|TRBJ2-7
CASSPHRVSSYEQYF
>TRBV29-1|TRBJ2-3
CSGLVDTQYF
>TRBV10-3|TRBJ2-1
CAISEGSGSFNEQFF
>TRBV20-1|TRBJ1-2
CSASSRLDYGYTF
>TRBV12-3/TRBV12-4|TRBJ1-3
CASRSTGLPSGNTIYF
>TRBV19|TRBJ2-2
CASKVGTGYSGELFF
>TRBV6-5|TRBJ2-7
CASTGTGGIHEQYF
>TRBV20-1|TRBJ1-5
CSARALDNQPQHF
>TRBV5-1|TRBJ2-3
CASMAGNTDTQYF
>TRBV28|TRBJ2-5
CAIKPWGAEETQYF
>TRBV18|TRBJ2-3
CASSPTTSGTSTDTQYF
>TRBV27|TRBJ1-1
CASSLARVGNTEAFF